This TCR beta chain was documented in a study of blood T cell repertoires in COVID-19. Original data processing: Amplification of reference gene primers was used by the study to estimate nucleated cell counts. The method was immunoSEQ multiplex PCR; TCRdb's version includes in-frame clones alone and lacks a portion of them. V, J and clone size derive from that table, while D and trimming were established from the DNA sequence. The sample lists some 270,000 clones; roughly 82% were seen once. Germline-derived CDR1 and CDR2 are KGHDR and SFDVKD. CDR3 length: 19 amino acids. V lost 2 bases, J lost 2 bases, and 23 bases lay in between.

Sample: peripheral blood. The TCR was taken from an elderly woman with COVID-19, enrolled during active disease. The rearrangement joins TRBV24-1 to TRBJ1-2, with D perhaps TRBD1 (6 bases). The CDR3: CATSDSPSVFGRGNYGYTF. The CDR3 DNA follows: TGTGCCACCAGTGATTCCCCCTCGGTGTTCGGCAGGGGAAACTATGGCTACACCTTC.